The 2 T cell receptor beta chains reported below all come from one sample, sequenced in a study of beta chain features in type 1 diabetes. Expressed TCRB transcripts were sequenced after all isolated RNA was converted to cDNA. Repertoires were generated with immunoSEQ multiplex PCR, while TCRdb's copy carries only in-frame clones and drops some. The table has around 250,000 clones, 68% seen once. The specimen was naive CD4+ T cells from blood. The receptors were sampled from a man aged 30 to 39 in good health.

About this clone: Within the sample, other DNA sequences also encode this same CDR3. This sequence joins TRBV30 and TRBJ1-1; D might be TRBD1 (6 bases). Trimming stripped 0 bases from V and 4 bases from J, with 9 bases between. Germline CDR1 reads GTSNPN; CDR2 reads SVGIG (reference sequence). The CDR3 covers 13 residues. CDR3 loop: CAWSVQGRTEAFF. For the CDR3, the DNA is TGTGCCTGGAGTGTACAGGGACGCACTGAAGCTTTCTTT.

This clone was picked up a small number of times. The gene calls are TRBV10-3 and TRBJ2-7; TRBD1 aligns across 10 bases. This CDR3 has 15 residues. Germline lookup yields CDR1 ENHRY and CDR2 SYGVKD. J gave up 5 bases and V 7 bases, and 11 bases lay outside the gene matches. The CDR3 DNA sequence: TGTGCCATCAATGATGGGGACAGGGGATCCCACGAGCAGTACTTC. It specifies CAINDGDRGSHEQYF.